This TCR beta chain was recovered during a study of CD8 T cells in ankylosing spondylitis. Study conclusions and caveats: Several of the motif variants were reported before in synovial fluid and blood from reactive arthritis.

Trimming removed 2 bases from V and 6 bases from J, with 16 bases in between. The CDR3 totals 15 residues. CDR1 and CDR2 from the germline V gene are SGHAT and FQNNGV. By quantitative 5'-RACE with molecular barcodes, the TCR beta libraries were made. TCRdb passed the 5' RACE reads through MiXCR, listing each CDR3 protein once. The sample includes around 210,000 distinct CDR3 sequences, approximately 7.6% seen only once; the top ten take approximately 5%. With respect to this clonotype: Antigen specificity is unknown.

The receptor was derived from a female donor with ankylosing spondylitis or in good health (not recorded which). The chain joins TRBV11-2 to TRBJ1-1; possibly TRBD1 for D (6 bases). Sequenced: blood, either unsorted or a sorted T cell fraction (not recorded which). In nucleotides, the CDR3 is TGTGCCAGCAGCTTACTCACAGGACGGACAGCTGAAGCTTTCTTT. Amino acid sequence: CASSLLTGRTAEAFF.